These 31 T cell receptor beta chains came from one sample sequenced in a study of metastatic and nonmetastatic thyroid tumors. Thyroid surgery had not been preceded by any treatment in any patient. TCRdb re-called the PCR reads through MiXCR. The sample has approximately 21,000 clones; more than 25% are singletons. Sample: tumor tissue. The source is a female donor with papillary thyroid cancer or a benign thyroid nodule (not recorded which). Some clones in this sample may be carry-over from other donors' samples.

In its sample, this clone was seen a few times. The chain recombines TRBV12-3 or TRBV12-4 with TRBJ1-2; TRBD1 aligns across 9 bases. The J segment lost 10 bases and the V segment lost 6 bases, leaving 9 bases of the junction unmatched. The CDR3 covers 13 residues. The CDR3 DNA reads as TGTGCCAGCAGCCGGACAGGGGAGTCTGTCTACACCTTC. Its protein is CASSRTGESVYTF.

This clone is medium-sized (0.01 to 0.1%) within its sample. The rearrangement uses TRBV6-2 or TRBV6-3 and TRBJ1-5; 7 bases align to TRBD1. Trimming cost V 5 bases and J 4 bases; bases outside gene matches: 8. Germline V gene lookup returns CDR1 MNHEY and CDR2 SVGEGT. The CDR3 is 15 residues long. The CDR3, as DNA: TGTGCCAGCAGTAAGCGCCAGGGGGGAAATCAGCCCCAGCATTTT. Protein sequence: CASSKRQGGNQPQHF.

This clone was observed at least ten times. The CDR3 sequence: CASREQGNNAHYGYTF. The CDR3 coding sequence is TGTGCCAGTAGGGAGCAGGGGAATAATGCACATTATGGCTACACCTTC. This chain uses TRBV19 with TRBJ1-2, with a tentative D call TRBD1 (6 bases). V lost 6 bases and J 5 bases, leaving 22 bases between the germline ends. Per the germline V gene, CDR1 is LNHDA and CDR2 is SQIVND (reference sequence). CDR3 length: 16 residues.

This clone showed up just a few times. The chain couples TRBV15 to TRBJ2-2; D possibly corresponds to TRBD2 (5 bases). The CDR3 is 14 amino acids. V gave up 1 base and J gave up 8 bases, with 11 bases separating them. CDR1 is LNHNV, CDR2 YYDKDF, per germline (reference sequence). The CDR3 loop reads CATSRGTGAGELFF. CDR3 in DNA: TGTGCCACCAGCAGAGGGACTGGCGCTGGGGAGCTGTTTTTT.

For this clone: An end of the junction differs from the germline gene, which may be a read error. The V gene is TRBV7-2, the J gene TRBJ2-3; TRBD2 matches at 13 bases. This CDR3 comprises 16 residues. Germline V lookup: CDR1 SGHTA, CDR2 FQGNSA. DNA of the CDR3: TGTGCCAGCAGCACTAGCGGGGGGGGTGGCACAGATAAGCAGTATTTT. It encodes CASSTSGGGGTDKQYF.

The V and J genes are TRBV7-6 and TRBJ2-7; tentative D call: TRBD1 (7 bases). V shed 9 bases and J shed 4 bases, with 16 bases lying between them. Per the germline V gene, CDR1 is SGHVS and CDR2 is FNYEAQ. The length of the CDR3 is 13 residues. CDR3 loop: CARRGTDSYEQYF. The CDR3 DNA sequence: TGTGCCAGACGGGGGACAGACTCATACGAGCAGTACTTC.

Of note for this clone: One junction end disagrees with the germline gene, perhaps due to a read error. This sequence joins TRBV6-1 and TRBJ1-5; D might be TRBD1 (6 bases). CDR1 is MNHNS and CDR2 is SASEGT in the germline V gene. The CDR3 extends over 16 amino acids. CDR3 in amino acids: CASIEPPTGCPQPQHF. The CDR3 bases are TGTGCCAGCATTGAACCCCCTACAGGGTGCCCTCAGCCCCAGCATTTT.

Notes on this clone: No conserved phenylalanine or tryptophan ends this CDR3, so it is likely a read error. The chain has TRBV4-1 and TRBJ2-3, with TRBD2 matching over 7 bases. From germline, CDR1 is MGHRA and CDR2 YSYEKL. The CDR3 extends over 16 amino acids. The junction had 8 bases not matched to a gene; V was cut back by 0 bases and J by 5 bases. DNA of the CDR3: TGCGCCAGCAGCCAAGAAGGCTGGTGGGAGGGAGATACGCAGTATCTT. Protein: CASSQEGWWEGDTQYL.

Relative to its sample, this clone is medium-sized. The CDR3 DNA is TGTGCCAGCAGCTTGTATGGGGGGAACTCCTACAATGAGCAGTTCTTC. As protein: CASSLYGGNSYNEQFF. This chain joins TRBV5-8 and TRBJ2-1, with TRBD2 as a possible D gene (6 bases). Looked up from germline, CDR1 is SGHTS and CDR2 is YDEGEE. V shed 1 base and J shed 0 bases, with 11 bases lying between them. The CDR3 is 16 amino acids.

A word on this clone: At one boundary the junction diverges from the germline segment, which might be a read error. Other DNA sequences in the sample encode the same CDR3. The CDR3 region has the DNA TGCAGTGCTGGCAGGGTATCTGGCTACGAGCAATACTTC. It is translated as CSAGRVSGYEQYF. V usage is TRBV20-1 and J usage is TRBJ2-7; D may be TRBD1 (5 bases). Per germline, CDR1 DFQATT and CDR2 SNEGSKA (reference sequence). This CDR3 contains 13 residues.

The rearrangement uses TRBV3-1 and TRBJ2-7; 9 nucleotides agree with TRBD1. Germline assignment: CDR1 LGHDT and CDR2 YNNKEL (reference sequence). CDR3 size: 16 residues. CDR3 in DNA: TGTGGGAGCAGCCAAGCGGTAGGGACAGGGCTTTACGAGCAGTACTTC. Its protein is CGSSQAVGTGLYEQYF.

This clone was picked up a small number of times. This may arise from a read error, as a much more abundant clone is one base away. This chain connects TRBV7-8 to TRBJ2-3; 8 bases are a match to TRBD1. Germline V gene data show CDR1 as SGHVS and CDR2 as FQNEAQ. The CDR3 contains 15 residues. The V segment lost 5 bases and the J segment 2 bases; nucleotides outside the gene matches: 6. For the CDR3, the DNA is TGTGCCAGCAGCCCCCTGGACAGGGCCACAGATACGCAGTATTTT. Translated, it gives CASSPLDRATDTQYF.

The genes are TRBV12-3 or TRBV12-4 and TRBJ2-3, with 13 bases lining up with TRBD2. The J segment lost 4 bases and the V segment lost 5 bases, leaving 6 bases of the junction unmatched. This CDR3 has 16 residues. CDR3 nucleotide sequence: TGTGCCAGCAGTAGCCGGACTAGCGGGGGTGCAGATACGCAGTATTTT. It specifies CASSSRTSGGADTQYF.

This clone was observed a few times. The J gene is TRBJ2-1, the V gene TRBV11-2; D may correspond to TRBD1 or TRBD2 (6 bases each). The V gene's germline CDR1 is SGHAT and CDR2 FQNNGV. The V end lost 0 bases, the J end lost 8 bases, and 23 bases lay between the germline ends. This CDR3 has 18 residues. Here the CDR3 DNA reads TGTGCCAGCAGCTTAGACGGTTGGGGGGCGGGGCGGCTTGATGAGCAGTTCTTC. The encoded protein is CASSLDGWGAGRLDEQFF.

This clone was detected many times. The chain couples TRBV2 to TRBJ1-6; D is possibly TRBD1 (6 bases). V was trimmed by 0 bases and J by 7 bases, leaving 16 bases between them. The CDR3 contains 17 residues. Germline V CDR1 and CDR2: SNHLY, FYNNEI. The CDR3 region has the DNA TGTGCCAGCAGTGAAGCGCTTCCGGTACAGGGAAATTCACCCCTCCACTTT. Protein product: CASSEALPVQGNSPLHF. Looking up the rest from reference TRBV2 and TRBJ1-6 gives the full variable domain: EPEVTQTPSHQVTQMGQEVILRCVPISNHLYFYWYRQILGQKVEFLVSFYNNEISEKSEIFDDQFSVERPDGSNFTLKIRSTKLEDSAMYFCASSEALPVQGNSPLHFGNGTRLTVT.

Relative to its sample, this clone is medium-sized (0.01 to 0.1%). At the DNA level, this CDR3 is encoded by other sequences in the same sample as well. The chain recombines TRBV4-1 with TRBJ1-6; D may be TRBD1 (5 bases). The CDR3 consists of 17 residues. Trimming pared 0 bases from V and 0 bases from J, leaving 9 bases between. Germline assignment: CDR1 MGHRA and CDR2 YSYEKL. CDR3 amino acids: CASSQESDSSYNSPLHF. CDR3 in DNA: TGCGCCAGCAGCCAAGAAAGTGACAGCTCCTATAATTCACCCCTCCACTTT.

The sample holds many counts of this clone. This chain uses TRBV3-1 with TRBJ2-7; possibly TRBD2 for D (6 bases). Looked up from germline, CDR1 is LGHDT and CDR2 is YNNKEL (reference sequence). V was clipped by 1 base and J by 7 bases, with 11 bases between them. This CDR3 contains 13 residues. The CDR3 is CASSQVGGREQYF. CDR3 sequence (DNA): TGTGCCAGCAGCCAAGTCGGGGGAAGAGAGCAGTACTTC.

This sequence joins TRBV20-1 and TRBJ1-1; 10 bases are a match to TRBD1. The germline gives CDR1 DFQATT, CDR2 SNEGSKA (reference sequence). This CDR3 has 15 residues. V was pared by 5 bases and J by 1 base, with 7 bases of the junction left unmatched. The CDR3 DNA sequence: TGCAGTGCTGCCGGGACAGGGGCCGGGAACACTGAAGCTTTCTTT. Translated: CSAAGTGAGNTEAFF.

CDR3 sequence reads: CASSLVGGGARSASVGYTF. CDR3 DNA sequence: TGTGCCAGCAGCTTGGTTGGCGGGGGCGCAAGGTCCGCAAGCGTTGGCTACACCTTC. The V and J genes are TRBV5-4 and TRBJ1-2; a possible D gene is TRBD1 (6 bases). The CDR3 consists of 19 residues. V gave up 0 bases and J gave up 7 bases, with 28 bases separating them. Germline-derived CDR1 and CDR2 are SGHNT and YYREEE (reference sequence).

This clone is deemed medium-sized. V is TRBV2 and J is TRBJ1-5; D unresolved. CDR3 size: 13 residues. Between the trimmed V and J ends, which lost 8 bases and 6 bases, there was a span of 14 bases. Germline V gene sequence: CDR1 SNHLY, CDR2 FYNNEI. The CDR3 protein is CASQTSEVQPQHF. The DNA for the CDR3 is TGTGCCAGCCAAACATCCGAAGTTCAGCCCCAGCATTTT.

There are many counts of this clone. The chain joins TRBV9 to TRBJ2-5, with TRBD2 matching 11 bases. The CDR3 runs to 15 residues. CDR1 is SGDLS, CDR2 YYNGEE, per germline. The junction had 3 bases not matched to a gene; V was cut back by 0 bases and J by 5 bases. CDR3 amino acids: CASSVVAGGPETQYF. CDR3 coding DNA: TGTGCCAGCAGCGTAGTAGCGGGGGGGCCCGAGACCCAGTACTTC.

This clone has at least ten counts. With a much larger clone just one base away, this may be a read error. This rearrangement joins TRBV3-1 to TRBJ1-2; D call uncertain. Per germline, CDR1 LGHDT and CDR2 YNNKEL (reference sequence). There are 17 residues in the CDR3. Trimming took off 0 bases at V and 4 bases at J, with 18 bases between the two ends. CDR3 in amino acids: CASSQDSGRNSLYGYTF. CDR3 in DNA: TGTGCCAGCAGCCAAGATTCCGGGCGAAACTCCCTCTATGGCTACACCTTC. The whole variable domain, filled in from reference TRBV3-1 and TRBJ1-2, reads DTAVSQTPKYLVTQMGNDKSIKCEQNLGHDTMYWYKQDSKKFLKIMFSYNNKELIINETVPNRFSPKSPDKAHLNLHINSLELGDSAVYFCASSQDSGRNSLYGYTFGSGTRLTVV.

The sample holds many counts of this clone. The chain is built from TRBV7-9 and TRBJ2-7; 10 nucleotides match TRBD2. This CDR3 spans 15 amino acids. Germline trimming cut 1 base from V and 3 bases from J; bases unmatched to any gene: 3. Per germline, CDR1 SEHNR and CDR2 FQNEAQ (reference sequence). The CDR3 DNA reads TGTGCCAGCAGCTTAGAACTAGCGGGGTACTACGAGCAGTACTTC. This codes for CASSLELAGYYEQYF.

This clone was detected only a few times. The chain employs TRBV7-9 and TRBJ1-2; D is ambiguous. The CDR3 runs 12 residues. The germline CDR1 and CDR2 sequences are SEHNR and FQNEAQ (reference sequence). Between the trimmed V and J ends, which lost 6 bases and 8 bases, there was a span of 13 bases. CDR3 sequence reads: CASSSQREGYTF. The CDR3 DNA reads TGTGCCAGCAGTTCCCAGCGGGAAGGCTACACCTTC. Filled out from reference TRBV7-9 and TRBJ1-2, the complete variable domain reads DTGVSQNPRHKITKRGQNVTFRCDPISEHNRLYWYRQTLGQGPEFLTYFQNEAQLEKSRLLSDRFSAERPKGSFSTLEIQRTEQGDSAMYLCASSSQREGYTFGSGTRLTVV.

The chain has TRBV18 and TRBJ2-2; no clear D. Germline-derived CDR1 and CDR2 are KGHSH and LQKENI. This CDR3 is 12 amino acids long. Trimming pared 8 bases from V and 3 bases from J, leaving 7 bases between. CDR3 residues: CASLTHTGELFF. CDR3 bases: TGTGCCAGCCTTACACACACCGGGGAGCTGTTTTTT.

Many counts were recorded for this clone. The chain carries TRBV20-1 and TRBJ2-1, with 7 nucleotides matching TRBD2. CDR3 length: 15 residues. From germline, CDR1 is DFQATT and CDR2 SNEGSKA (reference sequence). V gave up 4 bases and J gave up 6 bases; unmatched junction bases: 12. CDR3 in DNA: TGCAGTGCTACCAATGGGGAAGCGGGGCGCAATGAGCAGTTCTTC. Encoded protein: CSATNGEAGRNEQFF.

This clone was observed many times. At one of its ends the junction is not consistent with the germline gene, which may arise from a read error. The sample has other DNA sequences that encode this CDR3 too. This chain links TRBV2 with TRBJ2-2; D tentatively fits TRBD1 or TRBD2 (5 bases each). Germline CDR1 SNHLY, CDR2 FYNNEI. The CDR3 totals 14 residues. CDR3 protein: CASSAQGNTGELFF. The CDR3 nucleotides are TGTGCCAGCAGTGCTCAGGGCAACACCGGGGAACTGTTTTTT.

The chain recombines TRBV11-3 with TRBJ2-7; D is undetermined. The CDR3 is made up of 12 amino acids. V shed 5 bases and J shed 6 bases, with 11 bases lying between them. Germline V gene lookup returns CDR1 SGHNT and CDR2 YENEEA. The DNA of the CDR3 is TGTGCCAGCAGCACTGCCCTCTCCGAGCAGTACTTC. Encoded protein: CASSTALSEQYF.

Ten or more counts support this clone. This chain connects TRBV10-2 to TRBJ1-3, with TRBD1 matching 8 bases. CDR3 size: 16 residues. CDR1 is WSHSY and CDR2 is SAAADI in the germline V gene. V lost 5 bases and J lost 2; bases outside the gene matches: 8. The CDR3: CASSLATGGAGNTIYF. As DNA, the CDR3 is TGCGCCAGCAGTCTAGCTACAGGGGGAGCTGGAAACACCATATATTTT.

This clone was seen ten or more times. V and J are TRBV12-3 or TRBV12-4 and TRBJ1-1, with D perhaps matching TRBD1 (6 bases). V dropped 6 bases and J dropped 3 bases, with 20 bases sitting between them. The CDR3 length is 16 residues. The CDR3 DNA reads TGTGCCAGCAGGTCCAGACAGGTCCTCCGGGACACTGAAGCTTTCTTT. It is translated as CASRSRQVLRDTEAFF.

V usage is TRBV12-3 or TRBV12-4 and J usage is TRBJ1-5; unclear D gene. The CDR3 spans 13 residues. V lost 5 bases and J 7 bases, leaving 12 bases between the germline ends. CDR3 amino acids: CASSIGAGQPQHF. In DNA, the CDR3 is TGTGCCAGCAGTATCGGCGCTGGGCAGCCCCAGCATTTT.